This T cell receptor beta chain is from a study of identifying expanded T cells in peripheral blood. Study results and caveats: Clone count variance between roughly 2-week samples rose with total template count. Differentially abundant clones: around 1.2 between replicates, about 15 at 2 to 3 weeks, around 19 at four.

Comment on this clone: Its antigen is unknown.

The table came from immunoSEQ multiplex PCR; TCRdb's copy has only in-frame clones and leaves some out. The table lists about 94,000 clones, roughly 86% of them singletons. The V end lost 5 bases, the J end lost 8 bases, and 21 bases lay between the germline ends. Germline V gene lookup returns CDR1 SGHAT and CDR2 FQDESV (reference sequence). The CDR3 loop spans 16 amino acids. Collection occurred without any documented infections or immune events in donors. The V call is TRBV11-1, the J call TRBJ1-4; perhaps TRBD1 as D (5 bases). The specimen was blood. This TCR was recovered from a person aged 18 to 75 in good health. In DNA, the CDR3 is TGTGCCAGCAGCATCGGGACTACTTCCCTTGGGGAAAAACTGTTTTTT. This sequence encodes CASSIGTTSLGEKLFF.